The T cell receptor (beta chain) under discussion was sequenced for a study of T cell responses to AZD1222 COVID-19 vaccine. The CDR3 spans 16 residues. From germline, CDR1 is SGHTA and CDR2 FQGNSA. The junction had 9 bases not matched to a gene; V was cut back by 1 base and J by 6 bases. Assay used: immunoSEQ multiplex PCR; TCRdb lists only in-frame clones, some missing. The data contain approximately 150,000 clones, approximately 89% of them seen just once; the ten biggest clones take up about 1.8%. This sequence originates from an adult who received the AZD1222 COVID-19 vaccine. This chain joins TRBV7-2 and TRBJ2-3, with TRBD2 identical over 8 bases. This sample comprised peripheral blood, obtained 28 days after the second AZD1222 dose. In DNA, the CDR3 is TGTGCCAGCAGCTTAGTCGGCGGGGGGTTGGTGGATACGCAGTATTTT. It specifies CASSLVGGGLVDTQYF.